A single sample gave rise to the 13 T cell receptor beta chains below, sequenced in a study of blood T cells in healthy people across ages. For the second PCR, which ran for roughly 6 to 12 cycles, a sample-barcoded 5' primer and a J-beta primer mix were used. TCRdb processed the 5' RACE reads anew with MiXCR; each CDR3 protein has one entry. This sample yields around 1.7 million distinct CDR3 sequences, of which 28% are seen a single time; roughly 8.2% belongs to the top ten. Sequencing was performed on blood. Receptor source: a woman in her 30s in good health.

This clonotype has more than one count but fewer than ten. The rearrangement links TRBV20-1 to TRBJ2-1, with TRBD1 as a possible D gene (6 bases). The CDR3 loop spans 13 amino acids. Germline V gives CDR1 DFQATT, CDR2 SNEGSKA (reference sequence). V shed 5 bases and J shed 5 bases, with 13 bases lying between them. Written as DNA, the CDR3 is TGCAGTGCTGGACCCCGGACAGACAATGAGCAGTTCTTC. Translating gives CSAGPRTDNEQFF.

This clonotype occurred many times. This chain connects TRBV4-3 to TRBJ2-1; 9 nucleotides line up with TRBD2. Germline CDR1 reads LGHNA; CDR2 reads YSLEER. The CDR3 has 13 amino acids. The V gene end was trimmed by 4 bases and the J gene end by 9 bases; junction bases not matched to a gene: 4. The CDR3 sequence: CASSRGSGSEQFF. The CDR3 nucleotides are TGCGCCAGCAGCCGTGGTAGCGGGAGTGAGCAGTTCTTC.

DNA for the CDR3: TGTGCCGCCCGGCATGGGGATACGCAGTATTTT. It translates to CAARHGDTQYF. The chain employs TRBV27 and TRBJ2-3; the D is unclear. Per germline, CDR1 MNHEY and CDR2 SMNVEV (reference sequence). Between the trimmed V and J ends, which lost 11 bases and 6 bases, there was a span of 12 bases. The CDR3 runs 11 residues.

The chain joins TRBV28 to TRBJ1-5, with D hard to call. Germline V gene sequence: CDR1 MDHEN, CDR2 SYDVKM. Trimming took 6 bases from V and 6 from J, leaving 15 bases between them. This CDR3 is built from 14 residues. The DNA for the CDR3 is TGTGCCAGCAGCGATCCAGCTTCGGTTCAGCCCCAGCATTTT. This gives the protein CASSDPASVQPQHF.

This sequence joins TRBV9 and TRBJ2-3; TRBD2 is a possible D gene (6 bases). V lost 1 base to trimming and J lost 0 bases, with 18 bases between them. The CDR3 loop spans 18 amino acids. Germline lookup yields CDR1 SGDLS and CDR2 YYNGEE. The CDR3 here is CASSVTRGMRGSTDTQYF. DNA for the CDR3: TGTGCCAGCAGCGTAACTAGGGGCATGCGGGGTAGCACAGATACGCAGTATTTT.

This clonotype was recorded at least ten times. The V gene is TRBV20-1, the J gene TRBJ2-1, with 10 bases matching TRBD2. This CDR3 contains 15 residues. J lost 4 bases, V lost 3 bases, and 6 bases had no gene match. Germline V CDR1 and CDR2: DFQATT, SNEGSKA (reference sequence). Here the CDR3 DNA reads TGCAGTGCTAGGGCTCTAGCGGGAGCATACAATGAGCAGTTCTTC. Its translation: CSARALAGAYNEQFF.

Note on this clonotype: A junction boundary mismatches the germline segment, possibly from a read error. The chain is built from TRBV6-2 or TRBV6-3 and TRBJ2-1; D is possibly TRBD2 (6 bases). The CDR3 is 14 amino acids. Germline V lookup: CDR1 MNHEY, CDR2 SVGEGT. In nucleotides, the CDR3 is TGTGCCAGTAGTTGGTTAGGAGGGGACAATGAGCAGTTCTTC. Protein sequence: CASSWLGGDNEQFF.

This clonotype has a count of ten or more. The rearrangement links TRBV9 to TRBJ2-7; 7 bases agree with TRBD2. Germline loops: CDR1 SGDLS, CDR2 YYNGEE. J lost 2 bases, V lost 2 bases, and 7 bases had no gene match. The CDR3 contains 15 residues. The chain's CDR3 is CASSVNSGSPYEQYF. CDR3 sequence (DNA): TGTGCCAGCAGCGTGAATAGCGGGTCCCCCTACGAGCAGTACTTC.

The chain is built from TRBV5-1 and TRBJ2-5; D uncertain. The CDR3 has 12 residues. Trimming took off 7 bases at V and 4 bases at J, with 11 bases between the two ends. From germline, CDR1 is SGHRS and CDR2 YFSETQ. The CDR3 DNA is TGCGCCAGCGCGCTCGAGAGAGAGACCCAGTACTTC. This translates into CASALERETQYF. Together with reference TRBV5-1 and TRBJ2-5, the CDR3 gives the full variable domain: KAGVTQTPRYLIKTRGQQVTLSCSPISGHRSVSWYQQTPGQGLQFLFEYFSETQRNKGNFPGRFSGRQFSNSRSEMNVSTLELGDSALYLCASALERETQYFGPGTRLLVL.

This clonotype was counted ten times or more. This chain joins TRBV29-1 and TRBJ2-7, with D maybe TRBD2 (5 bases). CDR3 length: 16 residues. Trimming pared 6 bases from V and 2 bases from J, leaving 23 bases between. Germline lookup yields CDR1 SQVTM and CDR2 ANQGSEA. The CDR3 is CSVASGAVRTTYEQYF. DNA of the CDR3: TGCAGCGTCGCCTCTGGAGCGGTCCGAACCACCTACGAGCAGTACTTC.

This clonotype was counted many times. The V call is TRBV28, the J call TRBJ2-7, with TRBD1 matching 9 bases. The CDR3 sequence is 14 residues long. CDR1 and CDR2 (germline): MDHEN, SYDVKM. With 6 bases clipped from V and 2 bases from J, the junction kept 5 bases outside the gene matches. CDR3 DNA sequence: TGTGCCAGCAGCCATCGGGACAGGGCCTACGAGCAGTACTTC. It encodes CASSHRDRAYEQYF.

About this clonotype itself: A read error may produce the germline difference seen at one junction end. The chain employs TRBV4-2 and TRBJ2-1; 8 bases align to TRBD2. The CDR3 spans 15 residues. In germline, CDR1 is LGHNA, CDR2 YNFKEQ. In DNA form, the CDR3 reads TGTGCCGGCAGCCTTTCTCCGGGGGGGCAGCATGAGCAGTTCTTC. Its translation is CAGSLSPGGQHEQFF.

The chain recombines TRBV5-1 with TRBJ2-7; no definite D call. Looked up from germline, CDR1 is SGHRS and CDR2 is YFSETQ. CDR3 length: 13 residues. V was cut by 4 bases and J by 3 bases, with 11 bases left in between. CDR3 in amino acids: CASSAGPLYEQYF. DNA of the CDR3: TGCGCCAGCAGCGCTGGACCGCTCTACGAGCAGTACTTC. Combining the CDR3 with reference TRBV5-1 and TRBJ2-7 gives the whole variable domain KAGVTQTPRYLIKTRGQQVTLSCSPISGHRSVSWYQQTPGQGLQFLFEYFSETQRNKGNFPGRFSGRQFSNSRSEMNVSTLELGDSALYLCASSAGPLYEQYFGPGTRLTVT.